These 31 T cell receptor beta chains share one sample of origin, sequenced in a study of primary melanoma T cells and metastatic recurrence. Repertoires were generated with immunoSEQ multiplex PCR, while TCRdb's copy carries only in-frame clones and drops some. The sample records about 270 clones, around 84% being singletons. The source material was melanoma tumor tissue. These receptors were taken from a human donor with melanoma.

The J gene is TRBJ1-1, the V gene TRBV25-1, with unresolved D. Germline CDR1 MGHDK, CDR2 SYGVNS. The CDR3 consists of 13 residues. V lost 1 base, J lost 7 bases, and 10 bases lay in between. The CDR3 loop is CASSEFGRGEAFF. In DNA form, the CDR3 reads TGTGCCAGCAGTGAATTCGGCCGGGGTGAAGCTTTCTTT. Complete variable domain (other parts from reference TRBV25-1 and TRBJ1-1): EADIYQTPRYLVIGTGKKITLECSQTMGHDKMYWYQQDPGMELHLIHYSYGVNSTEKGDLSSESTVSRIRTEHFPLTLESARPSHTSQYLCASSEFGRGEAFFGQGTRLTVV.

This chain uses TRBV11-3 with TRBJ2-7; 8 positions match TRBD1. The ends lost 5 bases at V and 2 bases at J; junction bases unmatched: 8. Germline lookup yields CDR1 SGHNT and CDR2 YENEEA. The CDR3 length is 15 residues. The CDR3 sequence: CASSRRTGPTYEQYF. CDR3 sequence (DNA): TGTGCCAGCAGCCGACGGACAGGGCCCACCTACGAGCAGTACTTC.

This chain links TRBV28 with TRBJ2-7; 8 positions agree with TRBD1. J was trimmed by 1 base and V by 4 bases; bases with no gene match: 3. CDR1 and CDR2 (germline): MDHEN, SYDVKM. This CDR3 region has 14 residues. CDR3 coding DNA: TGTGCCAGCAGTTCGGGACAGGATTCCTACGAGCAGTACTTC. This sequence encodes CASSSGQDSYEQYF. The variable domain in full, completed from reference TRBV28 and TRBJ2-7, reads DVKVTQSSRYLVKRTGEKVFLECVQDMDHENMFWYRQDPGLGLRLIYFSYDVKMKEKGDIPEGYSVSREKKERFSLILESASTNQTSMYLCASSSGQDSYEQYFGPGTRLTVT.

The chain uses TRBV30 and TRBJ1-1; D unresolved. The germline CDR1 and CDR2 sequences are GTSNPN and SVGIG (reference sequence). The CDR3 runs to 12 residues. V was shortened by 3 bases and J by 1 base, with 6 bases between the two germline ends. The CDR3 DNA follows: TGTGCCTGGAGCCCATGGAACACTGAAGCTTTCTTT. Its translation: CAWSPWNTEAFF. Complete variable domain (other parts from reference TRBV30 and TRBJ1-1): SQTIHQWPATLVQPVGSPLSLECTVEGTSNPNLYWYRQAAGRGLQLLFYSVGIGQISSEVPQNLSASRPQDRQFILSSKKLLLSDSGFYLCAWSPWNTEAFFGQGTRLTVV.

The V gene is TRBV18, the J gene TRBJ2-7; D remains ambiguous. V was cut by 3 bases and J by 0 bases, with 9 bases left in between. Germline V gene data show CDR1 as KGHSH and CDR2 as LQKENI. The CDR3 extends over 14 amino acids. CDR3 in amino acids: CASSPPRSSYEQYF. The CDR3 coding sequence is TGTGCCAGCTCACCGCCCAGGAGCTCCTACGAGCAGTACTTC. The complete variable domain, with remaining parts taken from reference TRBV18 and TRBJ2-7, reads NAGVMQNPRHLVRRRGQEARLRCSPMKGHSHVYWYRQLPEEGLKFMVYLQKENIIDESGMPKERFSAEFPKEGPSILRIQQVVRGDSAAYFCASSPPRSSYEQYFGPGTRLTVT.

This clone appeared once. The DNA for the CDR3 is TGTGCCAGCAGGACTACCGGGTATGAGAACACTGAAGCTTTCTTT. This codes for CASRTTGYENTEAFF. The chain has TRBV11-3 and TRBJ1-1; D call uncertain. Trimming cost V 6 bases and J 1 base, with 15 bases left between them. Germline assignment: CDR1 SGHNT and CDR2 YENEEA. The CDR3 consists of 15 residues.

The rearrangement joins TRBV11-3 to TRBJ1-3, with 11 bases fitting TRBD1. V was clipped by 5 bases and J by 4 bases; unmatched bases: 7. This CDR3 spans 16 amino acids. The germline V gene has CDR1 SGHNT and CDR2 YENEEA. Here the CDR3 reads CASSHGGTGGGNTIYF. The DNA of the CDR3 is TGTGCCAGCAGCCACGGAGGGACAGGGGGAGGAAACACCATATATTTT.

The chain is built from TRBV30 and TRBJ2-7; possibly TRBD1 for D (6 bases). The V gene's germline CDR1 is GTSNPN and CDR2 SVGIG (reference sequence). The CDR3 is made up of 15 amino acids. With 4 bases removed from V and 2 bases from J, the gap between germline ends came to 18 bases. Here the CDR3 DNA reads TGTGCCTGGAATTTTGGGCAGGGGATCACCTACGAGCAGTACTTC. Its protein is CAWNFGQGITYEQYF.

This clone was seen once. The chain couples TRBV7-2 to TRBJ1-1; D may be TRBD1 (5 bases). The V end lost 2 bases, the J end lost 5 bases, and 9 bases lay between the germline ends. The germline V gene encodes CDR1 SGHTA and CDR2 FQGNSA. This CDR3 spans 13 amino acids. The CDR3 region is CASSLQGYTEAFF. The CDR3 DNA is TGTGCCAGCAGCTTACAGGGATATACTGAAGCTTTCTTT.

This rearrangement joins TRBV1 to TRBJ1-2; no DNA check was done on the table's D call, TRBD1. TRBV1 is termed a pseudogene. The CDR3 runs to 14 residues. The CDR3 reads CASSPSQGARGYTF. Written as DNA, the CDR3 is TGCGCCAGCAGCCCTTCACAGGGGGCTAGGGGCTACACCTTC.

Note on this clone: At one boundary the junction diverges from the germline segment, which might be a read error. The chain employs TRBV6-8 and TRBJ1-1; a weak D match, TRBD1 (5 bases). Germline CDR1 reads MNHGY; CDR2 reads SAAAGT. There are 15 residues in the CDR3. The CDR3 loop reads CASSDSGTGYTEAFF. In DNA form, the CDR3 reads TGTGCCAGCAGTGACTCGGGGACGGGGTACACTGAAGCTTTCTTT.

The chain joins TRBV19 to TRBJ2-1, with D perhaps TRBD1 (5 bases). Deletions cut 0 bases from V and 10 bases from J, with 19 bases between. The CDR3 loop spans 16 amino acids. Germline V gene sequence: CDR1 LNHDA, CDR2 SQIVND (reference sequence). CDR3 loop: CASSIDAGARWKEQFF. CDR3 DNA: TGTGCCAGTAGTATAGATGCTGGGGCCCGCTGGAAGGAGCAGTTCTTC. The full variable domain, with the rest looked up from reference TRBV19 and TRBJ2-1, is DGGITQSPKYLFRKEGQNVTLSCEQNLNHDAMYWYRQDPGQGLRLIYYSQIVNDFQKGDIAEGYSVSREKKESFPLTVTSAQKNPTAFYLCASSIDAGARWKEQFFGPGTRLTVL.

The DNA of the CDR3 is TGTGCCAGCTCTCGCGGCAGGGGGCCAACTGAAGCTTTCTTT. Its protein is CASSRGRGPTEAFF. The chain recombines TRBV19 with TRBJ1-1; TRBD1 matches at 8 bases. CDR3 length: 14 amino acids. The V segment lost 9 bases and the J segment 5 bases; nucleotides outside the gene matches: 11. Germline CDR1 is LNHDA and CDR2 is SQIVND (reference sequence).

The V gene is TRBV11-3, the J gene TRBJ2-2; D may be TRBD2 (5 bases). Trimming removed 0 bases from V and 6 bases from J, with 8 bases in between. CDR1 SGHNT and CDR2 YENEEA come from the germline V gene. The CDR3 sequence is 14 residues long. The CDR3 loop reads CASSLEAGAGELFF. Written as DNA, the CDR3 is TGTGCCAGCAGCTTAGAGGCGGGCGCCGGGGAGCTGTTTTTT.

J is TRBJ2-6 and V is TRBV12-5; D is perhaps TRBD1 (5 bases). The CDR3 loop spans 15 amino acids. The germline CDR1 and CDR2 sequences are LGHNT and FRNRAP. The V gene lost 5 bases and the J gene lost 5 bases, with 13 bases spanning the gap. CDR3 region: CASGPGQSRANVLTF. The CDR3 coding sequence is TGTGCTAGTGGTCCAGGACAAAGTCGGGCCAACGTCCTGACTTTC.

The chain links TRBV28 to TRBJ1-5, with unresolved D. The CDR3 consists of 15 residues. V dropped 3 bases and J dropped 2 bases, with 11 bases sitting between them. Germline V gene sequence: CDR1 MDHEN, CDR2 SYDVKM. The CDR3 nucleotides are TGTGCCAGCAGTTTTGAGGGTTTAGGCAATCAGCCCCAGCATTTT. This sequence encodes CASSFEGLGNQPQHF.

V gene TRBV6-8 combines with J gene TRBJ2-7; D unresolved. The V gene lost 6 bases and the J gene lost 0 bases, with 12 bases spanning the gap. This CDR3 has 14 amino acids. Per germline, CDR1 MNHGY and CDR2 SAAAGT. Here the CDR3 reads CASSRLQSSYEQYF. The DNA of the CDR3 is TGTGCCAGCAGCAGACTTCAGAGCTCCTACGAGCAGTACTTC.

V usage is TRBV28 and J usage is TRBJ1-5, with D unclear. The CDR3 runs 12 residues. Trimming shortened V by 2 bases and J by 5 bases, and 4 bases separated the two germline ends. The germline V gene encodes CDR1 MDHEN and CDR2 SYDVKM. The CDR3: CASSLEDQPQHF. CDR3 in DNA: TGTGCCAGCAGTTTAGAAGATCAGCCCCAGCATTTT.

This clone was observed a single time. The chain employs TRBV5-1 and TRBJ2-1, with D unresolved. The germline gives CDR1 SGHRS, CDR2 YFSETQ. The CDR3 has 14 residues. V lost 0 bases and J 8 bases, leaving 12 bases between the germline ends. The CDR3 spells CASSLVGSNDEQFF. CDR3 sequence (DNA): TGCGCCAGCAGCTTGGTTGGTAGCAACGATGAGCAGTTCTTC.

For this clone: X shows a residue whose base was not read or is ambiguous. V usage is TRBV6-8 and J usage is TRBJ2-3, with D perhaps TRBD2 (5 bases). The V gene's germline CDR1 is MNHGY and CDR2 SAAAGT. CDR3 length equals 17 residues. Trimming shortened V by 0 bases and J by 1 base, and 14 bases separated the two germline ends. The CDR3 coding sequence is TGTGCCAGCAGTTACTCGRGTGAGGGCCGCGGCACAGATACGCAGTATTTT. Residues: CASSYSXEGRGTDTQYF.

In its sample, this clone was seen a few times. The chain has TRBV11-3 and TRBJ1-4; no clear D. This CDR3 has 15 amino acids. The V end was cut by 2 bases, the J end by 4 bases, with 11 bases between. Germline V lookup: CDR1 SGHNT, CDR2 YENEEA. DNA for the CDR3: TGTGCCAGCAGCTTAATGGGCCAGTTTAATGAAAAACTGTTTTTT. It translates to CASSLMGQFNEKLFF.

The chain is built from TRBV19 and TRBJ1-1; D gene ambiguous. This CDR3 has 16 amino acids. Trimming left V 3 bases short and J 0 bases short, with 14 bases between. Germline CDR1 LNHDA, CDR2 SQIVND (reference sequence). CDR3 residues: CASSISEGRMNTEAFF. DNA for the CDR3: TGTGCCAGTAGTATCTCGGAGGGAAGGATGAACACTGAAGCTTTCTTT.

The chain couples TRBV11-3 to TRBJ1-6, with 11 bases aligning to TRBD1. This CDR3 is 16 amino acids long. Unmatched junction bases numbered 6, after V lost 3 bases and J lost 8 bases. Germline CDR1 and CDR2: SGHNT and YENEEA. The CDR3 DNA is TGTGCCAGCAGCTTTCATTGGGACAGGGGGTATTCACCCCTCCACTTT. This translates into CASSFHWDRGYSPLHF. Complete variable domain (other parts from reference TRBV11-3 and TRBJ1-6): EAGVVQSPRYKIIEKKQPVAFWCNPISGHNTLYWYLQNLGQGPELLIRYENEEAVDDSQLPKDRFSAERLKGVDSTLKIQPAELGDSAVYLCASSFHWDRGYSPLHFGNGTRLTVT.

The V gene is TRBV29-1, the J gene TRBJ1-6; 7 nucleotides align to TRBD1. V lost 5 bases to trimming and J lost 6 bases; unmatched junction nucleotides: 1. Germline CDR1 is SQVTM and CDR2 is ANQGSEA. This CDR3 spans 12 amino acids. DNA for the CDR3: TGCAGCGTTAGACAGGGTAATTCACCCCTCCACTTT. This encodes CSVRQGNSPLHF. The whole variable domain, filled in from reference TRBV29-1 and TRBJ1-6, reads SAVISQKPSRDICQRGTSLTIQCQVDSQVTMMFWYRQQPGQSLTLIATANQGSEATYESGFVIDKFPISRPNLTFSTLTVSNMSPEDSSIYLCSVRQGNSPLHFGNGTRLTVT.

This clone showed up just a few times. The V gene is TRBV6-8, the J gene TRBJ1-3; possibly TRBD1 for D (5 bases). V lost 7 bases and J lost 1, with 11 bases in between. There are 14 residues in the CDR3. Germline V gene sequence: CDR1 MNHGY, CDR2 SAAAGT. The CDR3 DNA is TGTGCCAGCATACGCGAGGGGTCTGGAAACACCATATATTTT. This gives the protein CASIREGSGNTIYF.

The chain has TRBV29-1 and TRBJ1-2; perhaps TRBD1 as D (6 bases). CDR1 SQVTM and CDR2 ANQGSEA come from the germline V gene. V lost 3 bases and J lost 4, with 21 bases in between. The length of the CDR3 is 16 residues. The CDR3 region is CSVDGQSYFGSYGYTF. CDR3 bases: TGCAGCGTTGACGGACAGTCATACTTTGGGAGCTATGGCTACACCTTC.

V and J are TRBV11-3 and TRBJ2-5, with 9 positions matching TRBD2. The CDR3 covers 17 residues. The V gene end was trimmed by 3 bases and the J gene end by 3 bases; junction bases not matched to a gene: 11. Germline values: CDR1 SGHNT, CDR2 YENEEA. Here the CDR3 DNA reads TGTGCCAGCAGCTTGGGATTGCTAGCGGGACACGAAGAGACCCAGTACTTC. Its protein product is CASSLGLLAGHEETQYF.

The chain joins TRBV11-3 to TRBJ2-1, with 8 bases fitting TRBD2. CDR1 and CDR2 from the germline V gene are SGHNT and YENEEA. This CDR3 contains 19 residues. Trimming removed 0 bases from V and 0 bases from J; junction bases left unmatched: 10. CDR3 sequence reads: CASSLDYGSGVRSYNEQFF. The CDR3 DNA sequence: TGTGCCAGCAGCTTAGATTATGGTAGCGGGGTCCGCTCCTACAATGAGCAGTTCTTC.

The genes are TRBV11-3 and TRBJ2-7; D is possibly TRBD1 (5 bases). Germline CDR1 SGHNT, CDR2 YENEEA. The V and J ends lost 3 bases and 0 bases respectively, with 9 bases between them. The CDR3 is 14 amino acids. The CDR3 region is CASSLTDSSYEQYF. CDR3 sequence (DNA): TGTGCCAGCAGCTTGACAGACAGCTCCTACGAGCAGTACTTC.

The V call is TRBV28, the J call TRBJ2-3; 8 positions match TRBD1. This CDR3 spans 16 amino acids. Trimming at V came to 3 bases and at J to 2 bases, leaving 7 bases not matched to a gene. Germline values: CDR1 MDHEN, CDR2 SYDVKM. CDR3 in amino acids: CASSLAGGPTTDTQYF. The DNA of the CDR3 is TGTGCCAGCAGTTTGGCAGGGGGCCCCACCACAGATACGCAGTATTTT. Complete variable domain (other parts from reference TRBV28 and TRBJ2-3): DVKVTQSSRYLVKRTGEKVFLECVQDMDHENMFWYRQDPGLGLRLIYFSYDVKMKEKGDIPEGYSVSREKKERFSLILESASTNQTSMYLCASSLAGGPTTDTQYFGPGTRLTVL.

With regard to this clone: Mismatch with germline at one junction end may stem from a read error. The chain recombines TRBV11-3 with TRBJ2-2; D unclear. The CDR3 runs 14 residues. Germline loops: CDR1 SGHNT, CDR2 YENEEA. For the CDR3, the DNA is TGTGCCAGCAGCCAGTGGAGCAACACAGGGGAGCTGTTTTTT. The encoded protein is CASSQWSNTGELFF.